This TCR beta chain was recorded in a study of high-grade serous ovarian cancer treatment subgroups. Study as a whole: On average, just over 14,000 reads and 7,000 to 8,500 unique TCR beta rearrangements were obtained per sample. Whole-study findings and limits: Without spatial data, bulk sequencing limits insight into HGSC tumor diversity. Tumors within one patient showed repertoire similarity of roughly 0.1 to 0.8.

Profiling relied on immunoSEQ multiplex PCR, and the TCRdb table lists in-frame clones only, not all of them. The table includes a few thousand clones, over 65% detected once. Details on this clone: Its antigen is currently unknown.

This CDR3 has 12 residues. Looked up from germline, CDR1 is MNHNY and CDR2 is SVGAGI (reference sequence). The V and J ends lost 2 bases and 5 bases respectively, with 3 bases between them. Tumor tissue was taken before any definitive surgery or chemotherapy was given. The gene calls are TRBV6-6 and TRBJ1-4; no firm D call. The source of this sequence is a human donor with high-grade serous ovarian cancer. The sequenced sample consisted of tumor tissue. CDR3 loop: CASSYPNEKLFF. DNA for the CDR3: TGTGCCAGCAGTTACCCAAATGAAAAACTGTTTTTT.